This TCR beta chain was identified during a study of CD8 T cells in Susac syndrome. After extraction with the RNeasy kit, about 0.45 to 1 ug of the RNA was reverse transcribed using random hexamers. With immunoSEQ multiplex PCR, TCR beta CDR3 was amplified across 54 Vbeta and 13 Jbeta. TCRdb reprocessed the immunoSEQ multiplex PCR reads via MiXCR and lists one record per CDR3 protein. The sample holds 95,000 to 150,000 distinct CDR3 sequences, just over 90% seen once. Trimming pared 6 bases from V and 5 bases from J, leaving 9 bases between. The CDR3 extends over 12 amino acids. Per the germline V gene, CDR1 is SGDLS and CDR2 is YYNGEE. The patients serving as multiple sclerosis controls were treatment-naive. They had stable or active relapsing-remitting disease and fulfilled revised McDonald criteria. Negative isolation was applied to CD8+ and CD4+ T cells, and FACS enrichment was applied to TEMRA cells.

This chain connects TRBV9 to TRBJ1-5; no clear D. This TCR was sampled from a human donor with multiple sclerosis. Sequenced sample: CD8+ T cells from PBMCs. The CDR3 protein is CASTSLDQPQHF. The CDR3 DNA reads as TGTGCCAGCACCTCTTTGGATCAGCCCCAGCATTTT. The full variable domain, with the rest looked up from reference TRBV9 and TRBJ1-5, is DSGVTQTPKHLITATGQRVTLRCSPRSGDLSVYWYQQSLDQGLQFLIQYYNGEERAKGNILERFSAQQFPDLHSELNLSSLELGDSALYFCASTSLDQPQHFGDGTRLSIL.